The next 29 T cell receptor beta chains were all read from a single sample in a study of human T cells and chemical hapten exposure (dated by TCRdb to 2020 to 2022). In the paper's terms, the treatment or condition label means: therapeutic diphenylcyclopropenone sensitization with weekly scalp DPC. During library preparation, unique molecular identifiers were attached to individual cDNA molecules so that TCRs could be counted in a quantitative, reproducible way. The public reads were reprocessed in TCRdb via fastp at Q25 and MiXCR, keeping in-frame beta chains. Each CDR3 protein gets just one entry, which takes the most common genes and DNA from the rows behind it. Within this sample are a few thousand distinct CDR3 sequences, with approximately 45% of them counted one time only. The ten largest clones add up to 10% to 11% of the sample. Sequences were derived from whole blood, sampled before DPC sensitization or 2, 6, or about 24 weeks after (not recorded which). The receptors here all came from an adult with alopecia areata. Some clones in this sample may be carry-over from other donors' samples. This table probably holds off-target reads from a library built for another chain.

There are a few counts of this clonotype. The chain joins TRBV29-1 to TRBJ2-3; 8 bases map to TRBD1. The CDR3 is 15 residues long. The V gene's germline CDR1 is SQVTM and CDR2 ANQGSEA. V gave up 5 bases and J gave up 1 base; unmatched junction bases: 8. CDR3 coding DNA: TGCAGCGTTTCTACTCCGGGACAGGGCACAGATACGCAGTATTTT. Its translation: CSVSTPGQGTDTQYF.

The gene calls are TRBV5-4 and TRBJ2-5; TRBD2 matches at 7 bases. Germline values: CDR1 SGHNT, CDR2 YYREEE (reference sequence). The CDR3 is 14 residues long. Trimming removed 0 bases from V and 4 bases from J; junction bases left unmatched: 3. The CDR3 DNA sequence: TGTGCCAGCAGCTTGGTGGCGGGAGCAGAGACCCAGTACTTC. Protein: CASSLVAGAETQYF.

The J gene is TRBJ2-5, the V gene TRBV7-9; D is ambiguous. CDR1 and CDR2 (germline): SEHNR, FQNEAQ (reference sequence). CDR3 size: 11 residues. Trimming removed 4 bases from V and 7 bases from J, with 7 bases in between. In nucleotides, the CDR3 is TGTGCCAGCAGCTCAATCAGGACCCAGTACTTC. Protein: CASSSIRTQYF.

This clonotype occurred a few times. The genes are TRBV3-1 and TRBJ2-7; D unclear. The germline V gene encodes CDR1 LGHDT and CDR2 YNNKEL (reference sequence). V lost 3 bases and J 7 bases, leaving 19 bases between the germline ends. The CDR3 has 15 amino acids. CDR3 residues: CASSHNPDPAREQYF. Here the CDR3 DNA reads TGTGCCAGCAGCCATAACCCGGATCCTGCACGGGAGCAGTACTTC.

The chain uses TRBV7-9 and TRBJ2-1; 7 positions match TRBD1. Germline CDR1 is SEHNR and CDR2 is FQNEAQ (reference sequence). V was pared by 4 bases and J by 10 bases, with 10 bases of the junction left unmatched. There are 14 residues in the CDR3. As DNA, the CDR3 is TGTGCCAGCAGCTCGGGACAGCGGTTTTTCGAGCAGTTCTTC. It yields the protein CASSSGQRFFEQFF.

This clonotype was seen only a few times. The chain has TRBV13 and TRBJ2-7, with 7 bases identical to TRBD2. V lost 0 bases, J lost 5 bases, and 4 bases stayed unmatched. The CDR3 length is 14 residues. Germline V gives CDR1 PRHDT, CDR2 FYEKMQ (reference sequence). CDR3 DNA sequence: TGTGCCAGCAGCTTAGGGACTAGCCGACACGAGCAGTACTTC. Protein: CASSLGTSRHEQYF.

This clonotype was seen only a few times. The chain joins TRBV2 to TRBJ2-1; no reliable D call. The CDR3 extends over 15 amino acids. The germline CDR1 and CDR2 sequences are SNHLY and FYNNEI. Trimming cost V 4 bases and J 3 bases, with 13 bases left between them. The CDR3 reads CASSGYTKVYNEQFF. CDR3 in DNA: TGTGCCAGCAGTGGGTACACGAAGGTCTACAATGAGCAGTTCTTC.

This clonotype was found once. The V and J genes are TRBV6-2 or TRBV6-3 and TRBJ2-7; possibly TRBD1 or TRBD2 for D (5 bases each). The CDR3 has 12 amino acids. Per the germline V gene, CDR1 is MNHEY and CDR2 is SVGEGT. Trimming shortened V by 7 bases and J by 7 bases, and 14 bases separated the two germline ends. CDR3 region: CASNQGPGEQYF. CDR3 in DNA: TGTGCCAGCAATCAGGGACCCGGGGAGCAGTACTTC.

This sequence joins TRBV7-2 and TRBJ2-3; no reliable D call. The V and J ends lost 1 base and 6 bases respectively, with 8 bases between them. Germline values: CDR1 SGHTA, CDR2 FQGNSA. This CDR3 is 13 amino acids long. Here the CDR3 reads CASSLGVRDTQYF. The CDR3 DNA reads TGTGCCAGCAGCTTAGGGGTTAGGGATACGCAGTATTTT.

In its sample, this clonotype was seen a few times. The chain is built from TRBV7-2 and TRBJ2-1; D possibly corresponds to TRBD2 (8 bases). There are 21 residues in the CDR3. V gave up 4 bases and J gave up 5 bases, with 33 bases separating them. CDR1 SGHTA and CDR2 FQGNSA come from the germline V gene. CDR3 region: CASSSDRPLTGTSESNNEQFF. The CDR3 DNA reads as TGTGCCAGCAGCTCGGACAGGCCTTTGACCGGGACTAGTGAAAGCAACAATGAGCAGTTCTTC.

The V call is TRBV4-3, the J call TRBJ2-7, with D perhaps TRBD1 (6 bases). Per germline, CDR1 LGHNA and CDR2 YSLEER. The V end lost 3 bases, the J end lost 2 bases, and 8 bases lay between the germline ends. This CDR3 is built from 13 residues. The CDR3, as DNA: TGCGCCAGCAGCCAGGACAGAGCCTACGAGCAGTACTTC. Protein product: CASSQDRAYEQYF.

The chain is built from TRBV5-6 and TRBJ2-5; a weak D match, TRBD1 (6 bases). There are 14 residues in the CDR3. Germline loops: CDR1 SGHDT, CDR2 YYEEEE. Trimming removed 4 bases from V and 0 bases from J, with 10 bases in between. CDR3 DNA sequence: TGTGCCAGCAGCCTTGGACAGTACCAAGAGACCCAGTACTTC. Its protein product is CASSLGQYQETQYF. Looking up the rest from reference TRBV5-6 and TRBJ2-5 gives the full variable domain: DAGVTQSPTHLIKTRGQQVTLRCSPKSGHDTVSWYQQALGQGPQFIFQYYEEEERQRGNFPDRFSGHQFPNYSSELNVNALLLGDSALYLCASSLGQYQETQYFGPGTRLLVL.

The V gene is TRBV7-3, the J gene TRBJ2-2; D remains ambiguous. CDR1 is SGHTA, CDR2 FQGTGA, per germline. The V and J ends lost 3 bases and 2 bases respectively, with 10 bases between them. The CDR3 contains 15 residues. The CDR3 sequence: CASSLYDRNTGELFF. In DNA form, the CDR3 reads TGTGCCAGCAGCTTGTACGACCGCAACACCGGGGAGCTGTTTTTT.

This clonotype turned up a few times. V and J are TRBV10-2 and TRBJ2-7; perhaps TRBD2 as D (6 bases). The germline V gene encodes CDR1 WSHSY and CDR2 SAAADI. The CDR3 contains 12 residues. Trimming shortened V by 7 bases and J by 3 bases, and 10 bases separated the two germline ends. The CDR3 reads CASTEDYYEQYF. In DNA form, the CDR3 reads TGCGCCAGCACGGAGGACTACTACGAGCAGTACTTC.

The chain is built from TRBV27 and TRBJ2-7; D remains ambiguous. The V and J ends lost 4 bases and 3 bases respectively, with 10 bases between them. The CDR3 has 13 residues. Germline CDR1 is MNHEY and CDR2 is SMNVEV (reference sequence). The CDR3 reads CASSSADFYEQYF. The CDR3 DNA reads as TGTGCCAGCAGTTCTGCGGATTTCTACGAGCAGTACTTC.

This rearrangement joins TRBV29-1 to TRBJ2-7, with 11 bases matching TRBD2. The CDR3 runs to 15 residues. Germline-derived CDR1 and CDR2 are SQVTM and ANQGSEA. With 4 bases clipped from V and 3 bases from J, the junction kept 8 bases outside the gene matches. CDR3 in amino acids: CSVGGGGLADYEQYF. DNA of the CDR3: TGCAGCGTTGGAGGCGGGGGACTAGCGGACTACGAGCAGTACTTC.

This clonotype was observed a handful of times. This chain links TRBV9 with TRBJ2-1; the D gene is possibly TRBD2 (5 bases). Germline values: CDR1 SGDLS, CDR2 YYNGEE. Trimming took 0 bases from V and 8 from J, leaving 9 bases between them. This CDR3 has 13 residues. The chain's CDR3 is CASSVEASYEQFF. The DNA for the CDR3 is TGTGCCAGCAGCGTAGAAGCTAGCTATGAGCAGTTCTTC.

This chain connects TRBV7-9 to TRBJ2-1, with TRBD2 as a possible D gene (5 bases). V was shortened by 8 bases and J by 0 bases, with 11 bases between the two germline ends. Germline values: CDR1 SEHNR, CDR2 FQNEAQ (reference sequence). The CDR3 runs 14 residues. CDR3 sequence reads: CASAREASYNEQFF. DNA for the CDR3: TGTGCCAGCGCCCGGGAAGCCTCCTACAATGAGCAGTTCTTC.

The chain combines TRBV7-2 with TRBJ2-7, with D uncertain. Germline V gene sequence: CDR1 SGHTA, CDR2 FQGNSA. Trimming took 5 bases from V and 0 from J, leaving 2 bases between them. The CDR3 contains 11 residues. The CDR3 here is CASSISYEQYF. DNA of the CDR3: TGTGCCAGCAGCATCTCCTACGAGCAGTACTTC.

The CDR3 loop reads CASSETPPGSGYGYTF. DNA for the CDR3: TGTGCCAGCAGTGAAACCCCACCGGGGTCTGGGTATGGCTACACCTTC. This rearrangement joins TRBV6-1 to TRBJ1-2; no clear D. CDR3 size: 16 residues. The V end lost 2 bases, the J end lost 5 bases, and 18 bases lay between the germline ends. Germline V gene sequence: CDR1 MNHNS, CDR2 SASEGT.

The rearrangement uses TRBV5-1 and TRBJ2-1, with 8 positions matching TRBD2. Germline loops: CDR1 SGHRS, CDR2 YFSETQ. The CDR3 spans 16 residues. After removal of 4 bases from V and 4 bases from J, the junction contained 10 bases not matched to a gene. CDR3 sequence: CASSPGTLAGYNEQFF. Here the CDR3 DNA reads TGCGCCAGCAGCCCCGGAACCTTAGCGGGGTACAATGAGCAGTTCTTC.

The genes are TRBV6-6 and TRBJ2-3; D not resolved. V was trimmed by 0 bases and J by 4 bases, leaving 14 bases between them. This CDR3 contains 16 residues. Germline-derived CDR1 and CDR2 are MNHNY and SVGAGI (reference sequence). The DNA for the CDR3 is TGTGCCAGCAGTTACTCTGCTGGCTCCCGAGCAGATACGCAGTATTTT. This translates into CASSYSAGSRADTQYF.

Only a few counts were recorded for this clonotype. This chain links TRBV7-2 with TRBJ2-4, with D unresolved. The CDR3 has 15 residues. Germline CDR1 and CDR2: SGHTA and FQGNSA. V dropped 5 bases and J dropped 0 bases, with 11 bases sitting between them. The CDR3 DNA sequence: TGTGCCAGCAGCCGAGAAACCGTAGCCAAAAACATTCAGTACTTC. Translation gives CASSRETVAKNIQYF.

This clonotype was detected a few times. V usage is TRBV14 and J usage is TRBJ1-5; maybe TRBD1 (5 bases). The V gene lost 9 bases and the J gene lost 4 bases, with 19 bases spanning the gap. The CDR3 loop spans 15 amino acids. Germline V CDR1 and CDR2: SGHDN, FVKESK. The CDR3 coding sequence is TGTGCCAGTCAGCCGAGACAGCGTGAAAATCAGCCCCAGCATTTT. Its translation is CASQPRQRENQPQHF.

This chain connects TRBV7-9 to TRBJ2-7; TRBD2 aligns across 10 bases. The germline gives CDR1 SEHNR, CDR2 FQNEAQ (reference sequence). This CDR3 region has 17 residues. V was pared by 5 bases and J by 3 bases, with 13 bases of the junction left unmatched. The DNA for the CDR3 is TGTGCCAGCAGCCGACTTATCAGCGGGAGGGCCGACTACGAGCAGTACTTC. It yields the protein CASSRLISGRADYEQYF. The whole variable domain, remainder taken from reference TRBV7-9 and TRBJ2-7, is DTGVSQNPRHKITKRGQNVTFRCDPISEHNRLYWYRQTLGQGPEFLTYFQNEAQLEKSRLLSDRFSAERPKGSFSTLEIQRTEQGDSAMYLCASSRLISGRADYEQYFGPGTRLTVT.

The table lists this clonotype with a few counts. This chain joins TRBV20-1 and TRBJ2-7; 9 bases match TRBD2. CDR1 is DFQATT, CDR2 SNEGSKA, per germline (reference sequence). The CDR3 length is 14 residues. The trim removed 0 bases at V and 4 bases at J, leaving 4 bases unmatched. CDR3 nucleotide sequence: TGCAGTGCTAGAGATGCTAGCGGGAAATACGAGCAGTACTTC. Translated, it gives CSARDASGKYEQYF.

The chain uses TRBV11-1 and TRBJ2-1, with D unclear. Germline loops: CDR1 SGHAT, CDR2 FQDESV (reference sequence). The CDR3 has 13 residues. Trimming took off 0 bases at V and 5 bases at J, with 5 bases between the two ends. CDR3 amino acids: CASSLALNNEQFF. The DNA of the CDR3 is TGTGCCAGCAGCTTAGCGCTCAACAATGAGCAGTTCTTC.

About this clonotype itself: One end of the junction is discordant with germline, which a read error may explain. This chain joins TRBV7-7 and TRBJ2-5, with TRBD2 matching over 9 bases. The CDR3 loop spans 15 amino acids. Germline lookup yields CDR1 SSHAT and CDR2 FNYEAQ (reference sequence). In DNA, the CDR3 is TGTGCTAGCAGCGCCTCTAGCGGGATCCAAGAGACCCAGTACTTC. It codes for CASSASSGIQETQYF.

The J gene is TRBJ2-7, the V gene TRBV3-1; 8 bases agree with TRBD2. Germline V gene sequence: CDR1 LGHDT, CDR2 YNNKEL (reference sequence). The CDR3 runs 18 residues. V gave up 3 bases and J gave up 1 base; unmatched junction bases: 14. CDR3 sequence: CASSQKSAGGPISYEQYF. The CDR3 DNA sequence: TGTGCCAGCAGCCAGAAGTCTGCGGGAGGACCGATATCCTACGAGCAGTACTTC.